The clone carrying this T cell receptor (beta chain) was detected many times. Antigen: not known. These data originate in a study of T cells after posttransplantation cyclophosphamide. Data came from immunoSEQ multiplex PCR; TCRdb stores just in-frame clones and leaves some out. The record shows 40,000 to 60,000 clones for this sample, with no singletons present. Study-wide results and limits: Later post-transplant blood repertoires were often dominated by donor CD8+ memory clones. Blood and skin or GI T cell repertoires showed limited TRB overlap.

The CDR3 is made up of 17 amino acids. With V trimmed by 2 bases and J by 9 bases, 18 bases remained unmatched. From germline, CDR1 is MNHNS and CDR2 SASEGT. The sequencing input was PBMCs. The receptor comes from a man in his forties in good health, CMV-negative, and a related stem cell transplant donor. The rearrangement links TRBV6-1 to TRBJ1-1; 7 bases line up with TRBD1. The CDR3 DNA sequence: TGTGCCAGCAGTGAATTCCAACTGGGCAGGGGGACAGCGAAAGCTTTCTTT. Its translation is CASSEFQLGRGTAKAFF.